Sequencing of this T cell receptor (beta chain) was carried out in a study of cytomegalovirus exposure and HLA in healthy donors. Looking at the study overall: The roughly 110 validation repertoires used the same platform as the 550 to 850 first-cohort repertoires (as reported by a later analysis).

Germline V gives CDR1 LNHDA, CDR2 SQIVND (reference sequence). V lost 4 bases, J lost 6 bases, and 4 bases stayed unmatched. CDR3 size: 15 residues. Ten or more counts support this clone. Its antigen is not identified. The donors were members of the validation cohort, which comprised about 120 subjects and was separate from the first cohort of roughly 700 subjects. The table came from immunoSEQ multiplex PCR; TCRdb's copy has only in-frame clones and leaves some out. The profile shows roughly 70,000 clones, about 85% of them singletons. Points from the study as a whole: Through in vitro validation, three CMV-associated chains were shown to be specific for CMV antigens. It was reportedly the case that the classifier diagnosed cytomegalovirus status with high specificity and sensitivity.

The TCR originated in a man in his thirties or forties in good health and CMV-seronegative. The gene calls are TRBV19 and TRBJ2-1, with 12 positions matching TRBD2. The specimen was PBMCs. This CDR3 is CASSKTSGSLNEQFF. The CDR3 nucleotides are TGTGCCAGTAGTAAGACTAGCGGGAGTCTCAATGAGCAGTTCTTC.